The T cell receptor beta chain under discussion was sequenced for a study of T cell responses to AZD1222 COVID-19 vaccine. Study observations and caveats: Spike was spanned by vaccine-associated CD4 TCRs, which were dominant at 160-218 and 743-854. The reported proportion of spike-specific TCRs targeting unmutated variant regions was nearly half. Donors were mostly white British, more females; clonal diversity possibly underestimated.

Notes on this clone: Its specificity is not known.

Here immunoSEQ multiplex PCR was the method, and the copy in TCRdb shows in-frame clones only, minus some. Of 63,000 or so clones in the sample, about 85% were seen once. The receptor was derived from an adult in good health. This material consisted of peripheral blood, taken on day 0 of AZD1222 vaccination.

CDR3 bases: TGTGCCAGCAGCCCCTCCGGGACAGGGAGCAATCAGCCCCAGCATTTT. Translated, it gives CASSPSGTGSNQPQHF. The genes are TRBV9 and TRBJ1-5; the match to TRBD1 covers 9 bases. The J segment lost 1 base and the V segment lost 4 bases, leaving 6 bases of the junction unmatched. The CDR3 length is 16 residues. Germline CDR1 reads SGDLS; CDR2 reads YYNGEE. Full variable domain (outside the CDR3, taken from reference TRBV9 and TRBJ1-5): DSGVTQTPKHLITATGQRVTLRCSPRSGDLSVYWYQQSLDQGLQFLIQYYNGEERAKGNILERFSAQQFPDLHSELNLSSLELGDSALYFCASSPSGTGSNQPQHFGDGTRLSIL.